These 22 T cell receptor beta chains came from one sample sequenced in a study of T cells in Graves' hyperthyroidism and ophthalmopathy. The investigators amplified TCR beta CDR3 regions from RNA transcripts. The HTBI set primed first-round TCR CDR3 RT-PCR. TCRdb re-called the multiplex PCR reads with MiXCR, one entry per CDR3 protein. The data show hundreds of thousands of distinct CDR3 sequences, 46% seen once. The sequenced sample was peripheral blood or thyroid tissue (not recorded which). These receptors were collected from a woman younger than 35 with Graves' hyperthyroidism.

Only a few counts were recorded for this clonotype. The chain combines TRBV19 with TRBJ1-2; 9 nucleotides agree with TRBD1. Trimming at V came to 6 bases and at J to 3 bases, leaving 8 bases not matched to a gene. The germline gives CDR1 LNHDA, CDR2 SQIVND (reference sequence). The length of the CDR3 is 15 residues. DNA for the CDR3: TGTGCCAGTAGCGAGGGGACAGGGCTAGACTATGGCTACACCTTC. Translated, it gives CASSEGTGLDYGYTF.

The rearrangement uses TRBV24-1 and TRBJ2-5; 13 positions agree with TRBD2. With 3 bases clipped from V and 5 bases from J, the junction kept 8 bases outside the gene matches. Germline V gene sequence: CDR1 KGHDR, CDR2 SFDVKD. The CDR3 is 17 amino acids. The CDR3 sequence: CATSDAGTSGILETQYF. The CDR3 bases are TGTGCCACCAGTGATGCTGGGACTAGCGGGATCTTGGAGACCCAGTACTTC.

This clonotype was found once. A clone one base away is much larger, so this may be a read error. This sequence joins TRBV20-1 and TRBJ1-1; TRBD1 aligns across 7 bases. Germline CDR1 and CDR2: DFQATT and SNEGSKA (reference sequence). After removal of 2 bases from V and 7 bases from J, the junction contained 16 bases not matched to a gene. This CDR3 comprises 16 residues. CDR3 in amino acids: CSARFPRRQGGSEAFF. The CDR3 DNA reads as TGCAGTGCTAGATTCCCCAGAAGACAGGGTGGCAGTGAAGCTTTCTTT.

There are many counts of this clonotype. The chain carries TRBV14 and TRBJ1-5; D might be TRBD1 (6 bases). The CDR3 loop spans 15 amino acids. Deletions cut 5 bases from V and 4 bases from J, with 15 bases between. Germline-derived CDR1 and CDR2 are SGHDN and FVKESK. The DNA for the CDR3 is TGTGCCAGCAGCACGGCGGGACACCTGAATCAGCCCCAGCATTTT. Translating it yields CASSTAGHLNQPQHF.

The chain links TRBV25-1 to TRBJ2-5; D uncertain. Germline V lookup: CDR1 MGHDK, CDR2 SYGVNS. Trimming cost V 4 bases and J 5 bases, with 17 bases left between them. This CDR3 has 15 amino acids. The CDR3 DNA reads TGTGCCAGCAGTGCACCCGACACCTATTTGGAGACCCAGTACTTC. It is translated as CASSAPDTYLETQYF.

The chain carries TRBV29-1 and TRBJ1-5, with a tentative D call TRBD1 (5 bases). CDR3 length: 14 residues. Trimming shortened V by 4 bases and J by 0 bases, and 10 bases separated the two germline ends. Germline CDR1 is SQVTM and CDR2 is ANQGSEA. CDR3 in amino acids: CSVGGDYSNQPQHF. CDR3 bases: TGCAGCGTTGGGGGGGATTATAGCAATCAGCCCCAGCATTTT.

The chain carries TRBV9 and TRBJ1-1; 8 bases match TRBD1. The CDR3 is 14 residues long. Germline loops: CDR1 SGDLS, CDR2 YYNGEE. The V and J ends lost 5 bases and 3 bases, in that order; junction bases with no gene match: 6. The CDR3 sequence: CASSYSRGHTEAFF. CDR3 sequence (DNA): TGTGCCAGCAGTTACTCCAGGGGGCACACTGAAGCTTTCTTT.

This chain links TRBV4-1 with TRBJ1-6; 7 positions match TRBD1. The CDR3 sequence is 14 residues long. Germline-derived CDR1 and CDR2 are MGHRA and YSYEKL. V lost 4 bases, J lost 5 bases, and 2 bases stayed unmatched. The CDR3 DNA follows: TGCGCCAGCAGCCGACAGGGCAATAATTCACCCCTCCACTTT. Protein product: CASSRQGNNSPLHF.

In regard to this clonotype: This may be a read error, as it is one base from a much larger clone. V and J are TRBV10-3 and TRBJ2-6; 11 bases map to TRBD1. CDR1 is ENHRY and CDR2 is SYGVKD in the germline V gene. This CDR3 spans 17 amino acids. CDR3 loop: CVISGTGGNSGANVLTF. The CDR3 DNA reads TGTGTCATCAGTGGGACAGGGGGAAATTCTGGGGCCAACGTCCTGACTTTC.

This clonotype was counted between two and nine times. The V gene is TRBV10-3, the J gene TRBJ2-5; D uncertain. The V end lost 0 bases, the J end lost 5 bases, and 10 bases lay between the germline ends. The CDR3 covers 14 residues. Germline values: CDR1 ENHRY, CDR2 SYGVKD. The chain's CDR3 is CAISESAGHETQYF. The CDR3 bases are TGTGCCATCAGTGAGTCGGCCGGGCACGAGACCCAGTACTTC.

This clonotype came up many times. The chain is built from TRBV7-7 and TRBJ2-5; 12 nucleotides match TRBD2. V gave up 5 bases and J gave up 5 bases; unmatched junction bases: 3. Germline assignment: CDR1 SSHAT and CDR2 FNYEAQ (reference sequence). The CDR3 has 14 amino acids. In nucleotides, the CDR3 is TGTGCCAGCAGCCAGACTAGCGGGAGTGAGACCCAGTACTTC. This gives the protein CASSQTSGSETQYF.

The table lists this clonotype with a few counts. The rearrangement links TRBV7-3 to TRBJ2-7, with 9 bases lining up with TRBD1. V dropped 5 bases and J dropped 7; count of bases not matched to a gene: 6. In germline, CDR1 is SGHTA, CDR2 FQGTGA. There are 13 residues in the CDR3. The CDR3 coding sequence is TGTGCCAGCAGCATTTTGACAGGGGGGGAGCAGTACTTC. Residues: CASSILTGGEQYF.

This clonotype was found a few times. This chain uses TRBV5-1 with TRBJ1-5, with D perhaps TRBD1 (6 bases). V was cut by 2 bases and J by 3 bases, with 9 bases left in between. The CDR3 runs to 14 residues. Germline CDR1 is SGHRS and CDR2 is YFSETQ. This chain's CDR3 is CASSFGGYNQPQHF. The CDR3 DNA follows: TGCGCCAGCAGCTTCGGGGGCTACAATCAGCCCCAGCATTTT. Variable domain in full (rest from reference TRBV5-1 and TRBJ1-5): KAGVTQTPRYLIKTRGQQVTLSCSPISGHRSVSWYQQTPGQGLQFLFEYFSETQRNKGNFPGRFSGRQFSNSRSEMNVSTLELGDSALYLCASSFGGYNQPQHFGDGTRLSIL.

This clonotype was recorded once. Here the CDR3 DNA reads TGTGCCAGCCAGCCGGGTCAGAACACCGGGGAGCTGTTTTTT. Protein sequence: CASQPGQNTGELFF. The chain is built from TRBV11-3 and TRBJ2-2; D remains ambiguous. Looked up from germline, CDR1 is SGHNT and CDR2 is YENEEA. V lost 8 bases and J lost 1, with 11 bases in between. This CDR3 is built from 14 residues. Drawing the rest from reference TRBV11-3 and TRBJ2-2, the complete variable domain is EAGVVQSPRYKIIEKKQPVAFWCNPISGHNTLYWYLQNLGQGPELLIRYENEEAVDDSQLPKDRFSAERLKGVDSTLKIQPAELGDSAVYLCASQPGQNTGELFFGEGSRLTVL.

The chain recombines TRBV7-9 with TRBJ1-5, with D hard to call. Germline lookup yields CDR1 SEHNR and CDR2 FQNEAQ (reference sequence). The V and J ends lost 3 bases and 7 bases respectively, with 16 bases between them. This CDR3 has 15 residues. The CDR3 spells CASSFGRSEGQPQHF. The CDR3 bases are TGTGCCAGCAGCTTCGGACGTTCGGAGGGCCAGCCCCAGCATTTT.

Here the CDR3 DNA reads TGCAGCGTTGGGGACAGGGTCGACGAGCAGTACTTC. It yields the protein CSVGDRVDEQYF. V and J are TRBV29-1 and TRBJ2-7, with TRBD1 identical over 9 bases. The germline gives CDR1 SQVTM, CDR2 ANQGSEA. J lost 5 bases, V lost 4 bases, and 3 bases had no gene match. The CDR3 sequence is 12 residues long.

Comment on this clonotype: This may stem from a read error, because a much larger clone lies one nucleotide away. The chain recombines TRBV29-1 with TRBJ1-5; the D gene is possibly TRBD1 (6 bases). The DNA end is a closer match to TRBJ2-3, so the J assignment may be wrong. Germline lookup yields CDR1 SQVTM and CDR2 ANQGSEA. The CDR3 loop spans 12 amino acids. The CDR3 DNA is TGCAGCGTTGGGGACATCGCTAGTGCCCAGTATTTT. Encoded protein: CSVGDIASAQYF.

The chain employs TRBV7-9 and TRBJ2-7, with D possibly matching TRBD2 (5 bases). V was shortened by 5 bases and J by 3 bases, with 14 bases between the two germline ends. Germline V lookup: CDR1 SEHNR, CDR2 FQNEAQ (reference sequence). The CDR3 has 14 amino acids. CDR3 in DNA: TGTGCCAGCAGCCAAGAGGGCGGACGCTACGAGCAGTACTTC. Amino acid sequence: CASSQEGGRYEQYF.

DNA for the CDR3: TGTGCCACCAGCAGGTTAGGTTCCTATAATTCACCCCTCCACTTT. Amino acid sequence: CATSRLGSYNSPLHF. The rearrangement links TRBV15 to TRBJ1-6; D is ambiguous. V dropped 3 bases and J dropped 1 base, with 7 bases sitting between them. The CDR3 length is 15 residues. Germline V gene lookup returns CDR1 LNHNV and CDR2 YYDKDF (reference sequence).

The chain links TRBV5-1 to TRBJ2-7, with D tentatively TRBD2 (5 bases). V shed 3 bases and J shed 3 bases, with 19 bases lying between them. The CDR3 runs to 16 residues. The V gene's germline CDR1 is SGHRS and CDR2 YFSETQ. As DNA, the CDR3 is TGCGCCAGCAGCTGGACTGGAGGTCCGTCCATCTACGAGCAGTACTTC. This translates into CASSWTGGPSIYEQYF. Looking up the rest from reference TRBV5-1 and TRBJ2-7 gives the full variable domain: KAGVTQTPRYLIKTRGQQVTLSCSPISGHRSVSWYQQTPGQGLQFLFEYFSETQRNKGNFPGRFSGRQFSNSRSEMNVSTLELGDSALYLCASSWTGGPSIYEQYFGPGTRLTVT.

This CDR3 reads CASKGSVQETQYF. In nucleotides, the CDR3 is TGTGCCAGCAAAGGGTCGGTCCAAGAGACCCAGTACTTC. The chain recombines TRBV2 with TRBJ2-5; unclear D gene. Deletions cut 7 bases from V and 1 base from J, with 10 bases between. Germline lookup yields CDR1 SNHLY and CDR2 FYNNEI. This CDR3 has 13 amino acids.

The chain employs TRBV7-9 and TRBJ1-2; 8 bases match TRBD1. Germline trimming cut 4 bases from V and 7 bases from J; bases unmatched to any gene: 8. Germline CDR1 reads SEHNR; CDR2 reads FQNEAQ (reference sequence). The CDR3 is 14 amino acids. CDR3 region: CASSSSTGEVGYTF. Here the CDR3 DNA reads TGTGCCAGCAGCTCCTCGACAGGGGAAGTTGGCTACACCTTC.